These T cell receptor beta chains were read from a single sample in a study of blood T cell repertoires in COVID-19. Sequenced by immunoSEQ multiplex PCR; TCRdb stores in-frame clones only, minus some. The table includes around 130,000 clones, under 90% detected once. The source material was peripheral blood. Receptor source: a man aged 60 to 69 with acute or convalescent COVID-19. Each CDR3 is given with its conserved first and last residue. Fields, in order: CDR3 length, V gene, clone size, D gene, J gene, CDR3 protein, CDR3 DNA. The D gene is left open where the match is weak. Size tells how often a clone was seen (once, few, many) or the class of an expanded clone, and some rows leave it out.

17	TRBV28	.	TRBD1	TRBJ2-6	CASSPPGQLSGANVLTF	TGTGCCAGCAGTCCTCCGGGACAGCTCTCTGGGGCCAACGTCCTGACTTTC
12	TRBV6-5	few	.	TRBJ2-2	CASSSTAGELFF	TGTGCCAGCAGTTCTACTGCCGGGGAGCTGTTTTTT
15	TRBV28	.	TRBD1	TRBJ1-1	CASTSSTGGGTEAFF	TGTGCCAGCACTTCCTCGACAGGGGGCGGAACTGAAGCTTTCTTT
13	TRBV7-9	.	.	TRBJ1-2	CASSLDGNYGYTF	TGTGCCAGCAGCTTAGACGGGAACTATGGCTACACCTTC
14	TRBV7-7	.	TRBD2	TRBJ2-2	CASSGSGRNGELFF	TGTGCCAGCAGCGGAAGCGGGAGAAACGGGGAGCTGTTTTTT
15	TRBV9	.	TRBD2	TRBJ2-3	CASSLADWGTDTQYF	TGTGCCAGCAGCCTAGCGGACTGGGGTACAGATACGCAGTATTTT
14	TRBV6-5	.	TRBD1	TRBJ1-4	CASSKDRGNEKLFF	TGTGCCAGCAGCAAGGACAGGGGAAATGAAAAACTGTTTTTT
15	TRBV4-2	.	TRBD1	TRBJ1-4	CASSPRDRDDEKLFF	TGTGCCAGCAGCCCTAGGGACAGGGACGATGAAAAACTGTTTTTT
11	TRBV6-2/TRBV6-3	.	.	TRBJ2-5	CASSHAETQYF	TGTGCCAGCAGCCACGCGGAGACCCAGTACTTC
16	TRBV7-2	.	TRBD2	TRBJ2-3	CASSLVAGGPSDTQYF	TGTGCCAGCAGCTTAGTGGCGGGAGGGCCATCAGATACGCAGTATTTT
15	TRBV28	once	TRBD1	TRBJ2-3	CASSDRGRSTDTQYF	TGTGCCAGCAGTGACAGGGGGCGAAGCACAGATACGCAGTATTTT
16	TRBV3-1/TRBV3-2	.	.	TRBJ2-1	CASSQEGLADGSEQFF	TGTGCCAGCAGCCAAGAAGGGCTAGCAGACGGTAGTGAGCAGTTCTTC
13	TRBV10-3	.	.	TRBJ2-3	CAITGVSTDTQYF	TGTGCCATCACGGGGGTGAGCACAGATACGCAGTATTTT
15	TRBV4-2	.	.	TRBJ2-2	CASRLWADRTGELFF	TGTGCCAGCAGACTCTGGGCAGATCGCACCGGGGAGCTGTTTTTT
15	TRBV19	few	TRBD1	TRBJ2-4	CASSTLQGALNIQYF	TGTGCCAGTAGTACCCTTCAGGGGGCGTTAAACATTCAGTACTTC
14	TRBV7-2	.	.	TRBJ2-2	CASSLGAGTGELFF	TGTGCCAGCAGCTTAGGGGCGGGAACCGGGGAGCTGTTTTTT
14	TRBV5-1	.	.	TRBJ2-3	CASRADSGTDTQYF	TGCGCCAGCAGGGCTGATAGCGGCACAGATACGCAGTATTTT
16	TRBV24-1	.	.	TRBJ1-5	CATSDPGRGNNQPQHF	TGTGCCACCAGTGACCCAGGTCGAGGGAACAATCAGCCCCAGCATTTT
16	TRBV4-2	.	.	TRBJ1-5	CASSQDRVGSNQPQHF	TGTGCCAGCAGCCAAGACAGGGTAGGGAGCAATCAGCCCCAGCATTTT
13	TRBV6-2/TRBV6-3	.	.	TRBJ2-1	CASSYTHRYEQFF	TGTGCCAGCAGTTACACCCACAGGTATGAGCAGTTCTTC
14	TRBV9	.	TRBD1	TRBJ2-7	CASSGRDSNYEQYF	TGTGCCAGCAGCGGACGGGACAGCAACTACGAGCAGTACTTC
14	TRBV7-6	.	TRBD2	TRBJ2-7	CASSLAGEGKEQYF	TGTGCCAGCAGCTTAGCGGGGGAGGGTAAGGAGCAGTACTTC
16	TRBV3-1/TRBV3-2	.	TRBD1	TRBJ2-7	CASSQGPGQGAYEQYF	TGTGCCAGCAGCCAAGGTCCGGGCCAGGGGGCCTACGAGCAGTACTTC
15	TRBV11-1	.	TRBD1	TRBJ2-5	CASSPMTGDQETQYF	TGTGCCAGCAGCCCGATGACAGGGGACCAAGAGACCCAGTACTTC
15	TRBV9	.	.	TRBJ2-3	CASSVYDRAADTQYF	TGTGCCAGCAGCGTATACGATCGAGCTGCAGATACGCAGTATTTT
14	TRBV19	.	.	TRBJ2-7	CASSPRGTPGEQYF	TGTGCCAGTAGTCCGCGGGGTACCCCGGGGGAGCAGTACTTC
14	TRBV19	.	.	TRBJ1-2	CASRTLQEYYGYTF	TGTGCCAGTAGAACCCTACAGGAATACTATGGCTACACCTTC
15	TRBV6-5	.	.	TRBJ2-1	CASSRATVTGDEQFF	TGTGCCAGCAGCCGAGCCACGGTAACAGGCGATGAGCAGTTCTTC
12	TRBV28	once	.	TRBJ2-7	CASSLTDYEQYF	TGTGCCAGCAGTCTGACAGATTACGAGCAGTACTTC
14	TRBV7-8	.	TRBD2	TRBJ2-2	CAAQAGGIAGELFF	TGTGCCGCCCAGGCGGGAGGGATCGCCGGGGAGCTGTTTTTT
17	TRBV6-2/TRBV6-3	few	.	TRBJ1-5	CASSYTLGGEAGQPQHF	TGTGCCAGCAGTTACACCCTAGGAGGGGAGGCTGGTCAGCCCCAGCATTTT
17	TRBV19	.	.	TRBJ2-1	CASSNLRTGSRYNEQFF	TGTGCCAGTAGTAACCTAAGGACCGGGAGCCGGTACAATGAGCAGTTCTTC
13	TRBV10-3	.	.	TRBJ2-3	CAISASSTDTQYF	TGTGCCATCAGTGCGAGTAGCACAGATACGCAGTATTTT
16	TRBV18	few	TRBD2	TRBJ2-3	CASSPLAGGPGDTQYF	TGTGCCAGCTCACCACTAGCGGGAGGGCCTGGAGATACGCAGTATTTT
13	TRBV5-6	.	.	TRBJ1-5	CASSLRSNQPQHF	TGTGCCAGCAGCTTGCGGAGCAATCAGCCCCAGCATTTT
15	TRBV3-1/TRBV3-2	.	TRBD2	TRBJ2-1	CASSQASGRPNEQFF	TGTGCCAGCAGCCAAGCTAGCGGGAGGCCCAATGAGCAGTTCTTC
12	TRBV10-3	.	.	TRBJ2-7	CAIQGSSYEQYF	TGTGCCATCCAGGGCAGCTCCTACGAGCAGTACTTC
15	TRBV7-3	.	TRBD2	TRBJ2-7	CASSLLAGDSYEQYF	TGTGCCAGCAGCTTACTAGCGGGGGACTCCTACGAGCAGTACTTC
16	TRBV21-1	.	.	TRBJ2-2	CAISRDSLSLTGELFF	TGTGCCATCAGTAGGGACAGCTTGAGCCTCACCGGGGAGCTGTTTTTT
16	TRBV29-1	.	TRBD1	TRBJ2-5	CSVSLFRDSLRETQYF	TGCAGCGTTTCTCTCTTCCGGGACAGCCTTCGGGAGACCCAGTACTTC